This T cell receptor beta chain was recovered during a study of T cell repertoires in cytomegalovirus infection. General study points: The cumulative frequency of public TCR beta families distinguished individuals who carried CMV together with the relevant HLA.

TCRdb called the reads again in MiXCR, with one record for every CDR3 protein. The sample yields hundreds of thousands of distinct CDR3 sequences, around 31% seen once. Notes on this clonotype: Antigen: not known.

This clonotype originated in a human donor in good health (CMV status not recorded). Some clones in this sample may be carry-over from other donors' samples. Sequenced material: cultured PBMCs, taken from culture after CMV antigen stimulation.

CDR3 DNA: TGCGCCAGCACCGACACCCCGGGGGCGTTCGCTGAAGCTTTCTTT. Translated, it gives CASTDTPGAFAEAFF. V and J are TRBV5-1 and TRBJ1-1, with D perhaps TRBD1 (6 bases). Trimming removed 6 bases at V and 6 bases at J, with 21 bases between. Germline assignment: CDR1 SGHRS and CDR2 YFSETQ. This CDR3 comprises 15 residues.